Given below is one T cell receptor (beta chain) in context. The sample's time point: sample taken at primary tumor resection. Sequencing was performed on whole RNA extracted from tumor and nontumor lung tissue, or from frozen PBMC, and the material was left unsorted. This sample stems from a study of spatial heterogeneity in lung cancer. The CDR3 has 13 residues. CDR1 and CDR2 from the germline V gene are SGHDN and FVKESK. V lost 1 base to trimming and J lost 5 bases, with 8 bases between them. In TCRdb, the 5' RACE reads were re-called with MiXCR into one record per CDR3 protein. The data contain approximately 52,000 distinct CDR3 sequences, around 5.2% of them singletons.

V usage is TRBV14 and J usage is TRBJ1-1; no reliable D call. Source: PBMCs, taken at surgery. This sequence originates from a male donor with early-stage non-small cell lung cancer. CDR3 protein: CASSQGRWTEAFF. In nucleotides, the CDR3 is TGTGCCAGCAGCCAAGGACGGTGGACTGAAGCTTTCTTT.